The 16 T cell receptor beta chains below were found in one sample sequenced in a study of blood T cell repertoires in COVID-19. Profiled with immunoSEQ multiplex PCR; TCRdb holds only in-frame clones, not every one. The sample consists of 45,000 or so clones, roughly 68% of them appearing once. The sequenced sample was peripheral blood. The receptors shown here come from a man at least 80 years old with acute or convalescent COVID-19.

The chain links TRBV28 to TRBJ2-6; D not certain. Trimming cost V 2 bases and J 2 bases, with 4 bases left between them. The germline gives CDR1 MDHEN, CDR2 SYDVKM. The CDR3 contains 14 residues. The CDR3 here is CASSLRAGANVLTF. As DNA, the CDR3 is TGTGCCAGCAGTTTACGAGCTGGGGCCAACGTCCTGACTTTC.

V and J are TRBV9 and TRBJ2-2, with 9 positions matching TRBD1. V gave up 4 bases and J gave up 6 bases; unmatched junction bases: 10. Germline V lookup: CDR1 SGDLS, CDR2 YYNGEE. The CDR3 has 16 amino acids. CDR3: CASSPLGTGISGELFF. As DNA, the CDR3 is TGTGCCAGCAGCCCCTTGGGGACAGGGATATCCGGGGAGCTGTTTTTT.

This clone occurred many times. The genes are TRBV7-9 and TRBJ2-1; 11 bases are a match to TRBD2. J gave up 7 bases and V 6 bases, and 17 bases lay outside the gene matches. CDR3 length equals 18 residues. Germline V gives CDR1 SEHNR, CDR2 FQNEAQ (reference sequence). The CDR3 reads CASSPGRLAGGPKNEQFF. Written as DNA, the CDR3 is TGTGCCAGCAGTCCGGGCCGTTTAGCGGGAGGGCCCAAAAATGAGCAGTTCTTC.

V is TRBV5-1 and J is TRBJ2-2; 10 positions match TRBD2. This CDR3 spans 16 amino acids. The ends lost 3 bases at V and 3 bases at J; junction bases unmatched: 5. Germline assignment: CDR1 SGHRS and CDR2 YFSETQ. CDR3 bases: TGCGCCAGCAGCTCTAGCGGGAGTTTGGACACCGGGGAGCTGTTTTTT. It is translated as CASSSSGSLDTGELFF.

V gene TRBV7-8 combines with J gene TRBJ2-3; a possible D gene is TRBD2 (6 bases). The germline CDR1 and CDR2 sequences are SGHVS and FQNEAQ. The CDR3 sequence is 17 residues long. Deletions cut 2 bases from V and 2 bases from J, with 17 bases between. In DNA, the CDR3 is TGTGCCAGCAGCTTAAGGGAGGATACTTGGCACACAGATACGCAGTATTTT. Its translation is CASSLREDTWHTDTQYF.

In its sample, this clone was seen a few times. The chain joins TRBV3-1 (or the pseudogene TRBV3-2) to TRBJ1-1; D may be TRBD1 (5 bases). V dropped 4 bases and J dropped 5 bases, with 17 bases sitting between them. Germline CDR1 and CDR2: LGHDT and YNNKEL (reference sequence). The CDR3 extends over 15 amino acids. This CDR3 reads CASSLWAGHRTEAFF. For the CDR3, the DNA is TGTGCCAGCAGCCTATGGGCAGGGCACCGGACTGAAGCTTTCTTT.

The chain recombines TRBV29-1 with TRBJ1-1; D possibly corresponds to TRBD1 (5 bases). This CDR3 is built from 12 residues. Looked up from germline, CDR1 is SQVTM and CDR2 is ANQGSEA. The V end lost 6 bases, the J end lost 10 bases, and 18 bases lay between the germline ends. The CDR3 DNA reads as TGCAGCGTCTCGCGGGGGTTGGGAGGAGCTTTCTTT. As protein: CSVSRGLGGAFF.

This clone was seen a handful of times. The genes are TRBV5-5 and TRBJ2-7; 7 nucleotides match TRBD1. J lost 3 bases, V lost 0 bases, and 6 bases had no gene match. CDR1 and CDR2 (germline): SGHKS, YYEKEE (reference sequence). This CDR3 spans 15 amino acids. The CDR3 region is CASSLEDRLFYEQYF. The CDR3 DNA reads as TGTGCCAGCAGCTTGGAGGACAGGTTGTTCTACGAGCAGTACTTC.

The chain combines TRBV29-1 with TRBJ1-1; D is unclear. V was cut by 4 bases and J by 0 bases, with 12 bases left in between. This CDR3 contains 14 residues. The germline gives CDR1 SQVTM, CDR2 ANQGSEA. The CDR3 protein is CSVGRAGMNTEAFF. CDR3 bases: TGCAGCGTTGGTCGAGCAGGCATGAACACTGAAGCTTTCTTT.

This rearrangement joins TRBV10-3 to TRBJ2-1, with TRBD2 matching 8 bases. Per germline, CDR1 ENHRY and CDR2 SYGVKD. This CDR3 contains 14 residues. The J segment lost 3 bases and the V segment lost 5 bases, leaving 3 bases of the junction unmatched. CDR3 DNA: TGTGCCATCAGTCAAGCGGGGGTCTACAATGAGCAGTTCTTC. Translating it yields CAISQAGVYNEQFF.

The gene calls are TRBV9 and TRBJ1-3, with D unclear. The CDR3 runs to 15 residues. Trimming left V 0 bases short and J 0 bases short, with 7 bases between. The germline V gene encodes CDR1 SGDLS and CDR2 YYNGEE. CDR3: CASSVDWSSGNTIYF. In DNA form, the CDR3 reads TGTGCCAGCAGCGTAGACTGGAGCTCTGGAAACACCATATATTTT.

This clone appeared once. This chain connects TRBV7-8 to TRBJ1-1; D unclear. V dropped 5 bases and J dropped 1 base, with 8 bases sitting between them. Germline assignment: CDR1 SGHVS and CDR2 FQNEAQ. The CDR3 spans 13 residues. The CDR3 here is CASSRSENTEAFF. Here the CDR3 DNA reads TGTGCCAGCAGCCGGAGCGAGAACACTGAAGCTTTCTTT.

This clone was seen a few times. The chain employs TRBV7-3 and TRBJ1-6; D gene unclear. CDR3 length: 14 residues. With 5 bases removed from V and 9 bases from J, the gap between germline ends came to 14 bases. Germline values: CDR1 SGHTA, CDR2 FQGTGA. The DNA of the CDR3 is TGTGCCAGCAGCCCCGGCGGGAGGGTTTCACCCCTCCACTTT. It yields the protein CASSPGGRVSPLHF. Supplemented by reference TRBV7-3 and TRBJ1-6, the full variable domain reads GAGVSQTPSNKVTEKGKYVELRCDPISGHTALYWYRQSLGQGPEFLIYFQGTGAADDSGLPNDRFFAVRPEGSVSTLKIQRTERGDSAVYLCASSPGGRVSPLHFGNGTRLTVT.

V usage is TRBV5-1 and J usage is TRBJ2-3, with 8 bases fitting TRBD2. The CDR3 is 15 residues long. The V gene's germline CDR1 is SGHRS and CDR2 YFSETQ. V was pared by 3 bases and J by 3 bases, with 6 bases of the junction left unmatched. CDR3 sequence reads: CASSYDSGETDTQYF. DNA of the CDR3: TGCGCCAGCAGCTACGATAGCGGGGAAACAGATACGCAGTATTTT.

The chain uses TRBV19 and TRBJ2-1; 13 bases line up with TRBD2. CDR3 size: 15 residues. With 5 bases clipped from V and 5 bases from J, the junction kept 3 bases outside the gene matches. Germline CDR1 reads LNHDA; CDR2 reads SQIVND (reference sequence). CDR3 protein: CASSAGTSGNNEQFF. The CDR3, as DNA: TGTGCCAGTAGTGCCGGGACTAGCGGGAACAATGAGCAGTTCTTC.

V is TRBV6-5 and J is TRBJ2-3; no firm D call. This CDR3 contains 14 residues. Between the trimmed V and J ends, which lost 2 bases and 0 bases, there was a span of 6 bases. The V gene's germline CDR1 is MNHEY and CDR2 SVGAGI. CDR3 sequence reads: CASSYQTSTDTQYF. CDR3 DNA sequence: TGTGCCAGCAGTTACCAGACTAGCACAGATACGCAGTATTTT.